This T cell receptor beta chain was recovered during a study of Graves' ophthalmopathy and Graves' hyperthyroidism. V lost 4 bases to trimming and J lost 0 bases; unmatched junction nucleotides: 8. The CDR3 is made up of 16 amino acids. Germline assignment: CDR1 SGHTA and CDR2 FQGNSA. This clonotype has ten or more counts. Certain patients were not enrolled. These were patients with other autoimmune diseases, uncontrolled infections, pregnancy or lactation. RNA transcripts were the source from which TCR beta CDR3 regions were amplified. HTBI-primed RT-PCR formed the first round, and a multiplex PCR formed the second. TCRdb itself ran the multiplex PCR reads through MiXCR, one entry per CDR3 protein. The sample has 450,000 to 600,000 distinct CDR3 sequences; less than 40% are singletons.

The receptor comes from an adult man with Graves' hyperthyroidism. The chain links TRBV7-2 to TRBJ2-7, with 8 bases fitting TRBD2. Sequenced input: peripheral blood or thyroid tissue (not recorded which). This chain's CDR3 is CASSSAGGGTSYEQYF. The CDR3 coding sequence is TGTGCCAGCAGCTCAGCCGGCGGGGGGACCTCCTACGAGCAGTACTTC.